The T cell receptor beta chain under discussion was sequenced for a study of a mutant IDH1 vaccine in newly diagnosed glioma. Across the study: Patients were started on vaccination 4-6 weeks after radiotherapy alone, or with temozolomide cycles. The sex distribution of treated patients was around 60% male and roughly 38% female, with a mean age of around 43 years.

Comments on this clone: The antigen is unknown.

Study-level points and caveats: With respect to changes in top peripheral T cell clonotypes, pseudoprogression seemed unrelated.

The CDR3 is 16 residues long. Germline CDR1 is SGHVS and CDR2 is FQNEAQ. V lost 5 bases and J 0 bases, leaving 13 bases between the germline ends. Data came from immunoSEQ multiplex PCR; TCRdb stores just in-frame clones and leaves some out. Among around 40,000 clones listed, about 83% were seen once. Indicated time point: week 11, during vaccination. Vaccine doses each comprised 300 ug of mutant IDH1 20-mer peptide, with topical imiquimod. Here the sequenced sample was PBMCs, taken from a glioma patient whose treatment included an IDH1 peptide vaccine. The V and J genes are TRBV7-8 and TRBJ2-2, with no clear D. The clonotype originates from a man in his forties or fifties with glioma. CDR3 DNA sequence: TGTGCCAGCAGCCTGCAACCGTCAGCGAACACCGGGGAGCTGTTTTTT. Amino acids: CASSLQPSANTGELFF. The full variable domain, in which reference TRBV7-8 and TRBJ2-2 provide the parts outside the CDR3, is GAGVSQSPRYKVAKRGQDVALRCDPISGHVSLFWYQQALGQGPEFLTYFQNEAQLDKSGLPSDRFFAERPEGSVSTLKIQRTQQEDSAVYLCASSLQPSANTGELFFGEGSRLTVL.